This T cell receptor beta chain was documented in a study of blood T cells in healthy people across ages. The V gene lost 9 bases and the J gene lost 0 bases, with 14 bases spanning the gap. This CDR3 region has 15 residues. Germline loops: CDR1 SEHNR, CDR2 FQNEAQ (reference sequence). Alongside a J-beta primer mix, a sample-barcoded 5' primer served in a second PCR lasting roughly 7 to 11 cycles. TCRdb independently ran MiXCR on the 5' RACE reads; one entry per CDR3 protein. The table lists roughly 930,000 distinct CDR3 sequences, about 44% of them singletons. This sequence originates from a young man in good health. The rearrangement links TRBV7-9 to TRBJ1-4; D is undetermined. What was sequenced was blood. In DNA form, the CDR3 reads TGTGCCAGTAGCATTTACACGACAACTAATGAAAAACTGTTTTTT. Translated: CASSIYTTTNEKLFF.